These T cell receptor beta chains were read from a single sample in a study of T cells in localized non-small cell lung cancer. Sequencing was performed with immunoSEQ multiplex PCR; in TCRdb, only in-frame clones are kept and a portion is missing. The sample shows approximately 88,000 clones, about nine tenths of them seen only once. The sample in question was PBMCs, obtained before any cancer treatment. Receptors originate from a woman aged 35-75 years with stage II squamous cell lung carcinoma. CDR3s include the opening cysteine and the closing phenylalanine or tryptophan. A D gene is named only where the DNA matches it firmly. Not all rows give a size; the values are once, few, many and, for expanded clones, a class.

d_call	v_call	j_call	clone_size	cdr3_aa	cdr3_nt
.	TRBV5-5	TRBJ1-3	.	CASSLEGGGGSGNTIYF	TGTGCCAGCAGCTTGGAGGGCGGCGGGGGCTCTGGAAACACCATATATTTT
.	TRBV5-1	TRBJ2-1	.	CASSLTPDNEQFF	TGCGCCAGCAGCTTGACTCCCGACAATGAGCAGTTCTTC
TRBD2	TRBV15	TRBJ2-7	.	CATSSLAGPIYEQYF	TGTGCCACCAGCTCTTTAGCGGGACCGATCTACGAGCAGTACTTC
TRBD2	TRBV29-1	TRBJ2-1	.	CSVWEGGNEQFF	TGCAGCGTCTGGGAGGGAGGCAATGAGCAGTTCTTC
TRBD2	TRBV2	TRBJ2-5	.	CASSSLAGGLQETQYF	TGTGCCAGCAGTTCACTAGCGGGGGGGCTCCAAGAGACCCAGTACTTC
.	TRBV11-2	TRBJ2-7	.	CASSFPTGGDEQYF	TGTGCCAGCAGCTTCCCAACCGGGGGCGACGAGCAGTACTTC
TRBD1	TRBV4-1	TRBJ1-1	.	CASSQEGRGTKAFF	TGCGCCAGCAGCCAAGAGGGCAGGGGGACCAAAGCTTTCTTT
TRBD1	TRBV12-5	TRBJ1-5	.	CASALQQGIGDSNQPQHF	TGTGCTAGTGCTCTACAACAGGGGATCGGGGATAGCAATCAGCCCCAGCATTTT
TRBD1	TRBV2	TRBJ2-2	.	CASRPRGQGYTGELFF	TGTGCCAGCCGACCACGAGGACAGGGATATACCGGGGAGCTGTTTTTT
.	TRBV6-5	TRBJ1-2	.	CASMKTLANYGYTF	TGTGCCAGCATGAAGACTTTAGCTAACTATGGCTACACCTTC
TRBD1	TRBV2	TRBJ2-3	.	CASSPGQFTDTQYF	TGTGCCAGCAGCCCGGGACAGTTCACAGATACGCAGTATTTT
.	TRBV9	TRBJ1-2	.	CASSVETGSKANYGYTF	TGTGCCAGCAGCGTAGAGACAGGTTCTAAAGCTAACTATGGCTACACCTTC
TRBD1	TRBV19	TRBJ1-5	.	CASSTGQGGQPQHF	TGTGCCAGTAGTACCGGACAGGGTGGTCAGCCCCAGCATTTT
.	TRBV5-1	TRBJ1-4	few	CASSLGGREKLFF	TGCGCCAGCAGCTTGGGGGGTCGCGAAAAACTGTTTTTT
.	TRBV13	TRBJ2-3	.	CASVRGRTDTQYF	TGTGCCAGCGTGCGGGGCCGCACAGATACGCAGTATTTT
.	TRBV6-1	TRBJ2-1	.	CASSQPPGLGNEQFF	TGTGCCAGCAGTCAGCCCCCGGGGCTTGGCAATGAGCAGTTCTTC
.	TRBV5-1	TRBJ2-1	.	CASFGEGEQFF	TGCGCCAGCTTTGGTGAAGGTGAGCAGTTCTTC
.	TRBV28	TRBJ1-2	.	CASSPTRFQGYTF	TGTGCCAGCAGTCCCACCCGGTTTCAGGGCTACACCTTC
.	TRBV5-1	TRBJ2-1	.	CASSLGLGLVDEQFF	TGCGCCAGCAGCTTGGGACTAGGGTTGGTCGATGAGCAGTTCTTC
.	TRBV27	TRBJ2-1	.	CLYNEQFF	TGTCTTTACAATGAGCAGTTCTTC
TRBD2	TRBV28	TRBJ2-2	.	CASRGLAGLNTGELFF	TGTGCCAGCCGAGGACTAGCGGGGCTGAACACCGGGGAGCTGTTTTTT
TRBD1	TRBV5-4	TRBJ1-4	.	CASSSGTGFRNEKLFF	TGTGCCAGCAGCTCCGGGACAGGGTTTCGGAATGAAAAACTGTTTTTT